The next 31 T cell receptor beta chains were all read from a single sample in a study of cytomegalovirus exposure and HLA in healthy donors. Use of 60 Vbeta and 13 Jbeta primers characterized the PCR. The table came from immunoSEQ multiplex PCR; TCRdb's copy has only in-frame clones and leaves some out. The data show 250,000 or so clones, with over 90% seen just once and approximately 1.5% held by the top ten. What was sequenced was PBMCs. These TCRs come from a girl aged 2-15 years in good health and CMV-seronegative.

The rearrangement links TRBV7-2 to TRBJ1-4; TRBD1 is a possible D gene (6 bases). CDR3 size: 18 residues. Germline V CDR1 and CDR2: SGHTA, FQGNSA. V was shortened by 6 bases and J by 7 bases, with 27 bases between the two germline ends. CDR3 amino acids: CASSLLWAGASSSEKLFF. The CDR3 DNA follows: TGTGCCAGCAGTCTGTTATGGGCAGGGGCCTCTTCGTCTGAAAAACTGTTTTTT.

The genes are TRBV10-3 and TRBJ1-5; no reliable D call. The CDR3 covers 16 residues. Germline V gene data show CDR1 as ENHRY and CDR2 as SYGVKD. The V end lost 3 bases, the J end lost 0 bases, and 12 bases lay between the germline ends. The CDR3 is CAISDPAWYSNQPQHF. The CDR3 DNA is TGTGCCATCAGTGACCCCGCGTGGTATAGCAATCAGCCCCAGCATTTT.

Only a few counts were recorded for this clone. This chain connects TRBV13 to TRBJ2-1, with 7 bases aligning to TRBD1. This CDR3 has 15 residues. V shed 0 bases, J shed 6 bases, and the junction held 5 bases outside the gene matches. CDR1 and CDR2 from the germline V gene are PRHDT and FYEKMQ (reference sequence). The CDR3 sequence: CASSLGRGKGNEQFF. As DNA, the CDR3 is TGTGCCAGCAGCTTAGGCAGGGGGAAAGGCAATGAGCAGTTCTTC. The full variable domain, its missing parts supplied by reference TRBV13 and TRBJ2-1, is AAGVIQSPRHLIKEKRETATLKCYPIPRHDTVYWYQQGPGQDPQFLISFYEKMQSDKGSIPDRFSAQQFSDYHSELNMSSLELGDSALYFCASSLGRGKGNEQFFGPGTRLTVL.

This clone showed up just once. The chain is built from TRBV5-5 and TRBJ1-6; 7 bases line up with TRBD1. CDR1 is SGHKS and CDR2 is YYEKEE in the germline V gene (reference sequence). The V segment lost 4 bases and the J segment 0 bases; nucleotides outside the gene matches: 4. This CDR3 is built from 16 residues. The CDR3 coding sequence is TGTGCCAGCAGCCGGGACAGAAGCTCCTATAATTCACCCCTCCACTTT. Its translation is CASSRDRSSYNSPLHF.

The chain is built from TRBV28 and TRBJ2-7; D remains unclear. The CDR3 length is 11 residues. Trimming removed 6 bases from V and 3 bases from J, with 6 bases in between. CDR1 is MDHEN, CDR2 SYDVKM, per germline. The CDR3 DNA is TGTGCCAGCAGCCGGAGCTACGAGCAGTACTTC. It is translated as CASSRSYEQYF.

The chain employs TRBV10-1 and TRBJ1-1; no definite D call. There are 12 residues in the CDR3. Per the germline V gene, CDR1 is WNHNN and CDR2 is SYGVQD (reference sequence). Deletions cut 6 bases from V and 0 bases from J, with 5 bases between. The CDR3 nucleotides are TGCGCCAGCAGGGGCTTGAACACTGAAGCTTTCTTT. This translates into CASRGLNTEAFF.

The chain employs TRBV18 and TRBJ1-5; TRBD1 matches at 7 bases. V dropped 1 base and J dropped 1; count of bases not matched to a gene: 4. The germline V gene has CDR1 KGHSH and CDR2 LQKENI. CDR3 length equals 16 residues. CDR3 coding DNA: TGTGCCAGCTCACCACTTGGGGACAGCAGCAATCAGCCCCAGCATTTT. It specifies CASSPLGDSSNQPQHF.

The J gene is TRBJ1-4, the V gene TRBV30, with TRBD1 as a possible D gene (6 bases). Germline V lookup: CDR1 GTSNPN, CDR2 SVGIG (reference sequence). CDR3 length: 13 amino acids. V dropped 0 bases and J dropped 7 bases, with 9 bases sitting between them. The chain's CDR3 is CAWSVQGGEKLFF. CDR3 nucleotides: TGTGCCTGGAGTGTACAGGGCGGTGAAAAACTGTTTTTT.

CDR3 sequence (DNA): TGTGCCAGCAGTCCCGGGACAGGGGGGAACTATGGCTACACCTTC. Translating gives CASSPGTGGNYGYTF. The chain recombines TRBV27 with TRBJ1-2, with 11 bases aligning to TRBD1. The CDR3 has 15 amino acids. The V gene end was trimmed by 5 bases and the J gene end by 2 bases; junction bases not matched to a gene: 4. The germline CDR1 and CDR2 sequences are MNHEY and SMNVEV (reference sequence).

The chain joins TRBV27 to TRBJ1-3, with D tentatively TRBD1 (5 bases). V gave up 6 bases and J gave up 4 bases, with 16 bases separating them. The CDR3 runs 15 residues. Germline CDR1 is MNHEY and CDR2 is SMNVEV (reference sequence). The CDR3 DNA sequence: TGTGCCAGCAGGTACGGGGGGTTGGGGGGAAACACCATATATTTT. It specifies CASRYGGLGGNTIYF.

V is TRBV19 and J is TRBJ2-7, with D possibly matching TRBD1 (5 bases). The germline V and J ends were trimmed by 10 bases and 5 bases, with 18 bases remaining between them. From germline, CDR1 is LNHDA and CDR2 SQIVND (reference sequence). CDR3 length: 13 residues. The CDR3 region is CATQGGSRDEQYF. CDR3 in DNA: TGTGCCACCCAGGGCGGCAGCCGGGACGAGCAGTACTTC.

The chain couples TRBV6-4 to TRBJ1-5; 10 nucleotides line up with TRBD1. The junction had 18 bases not matched to a gene; V was cut back by 2 bases and J by 2 bases. Germline CDR1 reads MRHNA; CDR2 reads SNTAGT. The CDR3 totals 21 residues. CDR3 sequence (DNA): TGTGCCAGCAGTGACGAACGGGCGGGACAGGGGAGTTGGATCGGCAATCAGCCCCAGCATTTT. Residues: CASSDERAGQGSWIGNQPQHF.

The chain has TRBV19 and TRBJ1-2, with D tentatively TRBD1 (6 bases). Per the germline V gene, CDR1 is LNHDA and CDR2 is SQIVND (reference sequence). V shed 5 bases and J shed 4 bases, with 23 bases lying between them. The length of the CDR3 is 17 residues. The CDR3 loop reads CASSRSGGGAHPYGYTF. The DNA of the CDR3 is TGTGCCAGTAGTCGCTCGGGTGGGGGCGCCCACCCCTATGGCTACACCTTC.

This clone has only one observation. The chain employs TRBV27 and TRBJ2-7; 8 bases align to TRBD1. Germline V lookup: CDR1 MNHEY, CDR2 SMNVEV (reference sequence). The V gene end was trimmed by 8 bases and the J gene end by 7 bases; junction bases not matched to a gene: 28. CDR3 length: 19 amino acids. The CDR3 nucleotides read TGTGCCAGCGCCCCGGTCCCCCCGAGGACAGGGCTTTTGAGGGAGGAGCAGTACTTC. Its protein product is CASAPVPPRTGLLREEQYF.

CDR3: CATSLYRTSGSYEQYF. For the CDR3, the DNA is TGTGCCACTTCACTTTACAGGACTAGCGGGAGCTACGAGCAGTACTTC. The V gene is TRBV11-2, the J gene TRBJ2-7; the match to TRBD2 covers 13 bases. Unmatched junction bases numbered 12, after V lost 10 bases and J lost 3 bases. The CDR3 loop spans 16 amino acids. Germline CDR1 reads SGHAT; CDR2 reads FQNNGV.

The chain links TRBV5-1 to TRBJ1-4; D ambiguous. The CDR3 runs to 15 residues. Germline CDR1 is SGHRS and CDR2 is YFSETQ. Trimming pared 4 bases from V and 0 bases from J, leaving 10 bases between. The CDR3 coding sequence is TGCGCCAGCAGCGCACGGCTAGCAACTAATGAAAAACTGTTTTTT. It translates to CASSARLATNEKLFF. The full variable domain, in which reference TRBV5-1 and TRBJ1-4 provide the parts outside the CDR3, is KAGVTQTPRYLIKTRGQQVTLSCSPISGHRSVSWYQQTPGQGLQFLFEYFSETQRNKGNFPGRFSGRQFSNSRSEMNVSTLELGDSALYLCASSARLATNEKLFFGSGTQLSVL.

This sequence joins TRBV29-1 and TRBJ1-2; weak D call: TRBD1 (6 bases). The CDR3 covers 12 residues. The V end was cut by 6 bases, the J end by 2 bases, with 10 bases between. Per germline, CDR1 SQVTM and CDR2 ANQGSEA. CDR3: CSVNTGNYGYTF. The CDR3 nucleotides read TGCAGCGTGAATACAGGGAACTATGGCTACACCTTC.

V and J are TRBV7-2 and TRBJ1-1; D remains unclear. Germline loops: CDR1 SGHTA, CDR2 FQGNSA. The CDR3 is 13 residues long. V was trimmed by 2 bases and J by 1 base, leaving 5 bases between them. CDR3 DNA: TGTGCCAGCAGCTTATCGAGGAACACTGAAGCTTTCTTT. This encodes CASSLSRNTEAFF.

The chain carries TRBV7-6 and TRBJ2-2; 8 bases map to TRBD1. Trimming at V came to 3 bases and at J to 5 bases, leaving 5 bases not matched to a gene. Germline V gene data show CDR1 as SGHVS and CDR2 as FNYEAQ. The CDR3 is 15 amino acids. CDR3 sequence: CASSFPTGVTGELFF. The CDR3 DNA follows: TGTGCCAGCAGCTTTCCGACAGGGGTGACCGGGGAGCTGTTTTTT.

The chain combines TRBV6-5 with TRBJ1-5; 8 bases match TRBD1. Germline CDR1 MNHEY, CDR2 SVGAGI. V dropped 5 bases and J dropped 4; count of bases not matched to a gene: 7. This CDR3 spans 15 amino acids. Written as DNA, the CDR3 is TGTGCCAGCAGTGCTACAGGGGGAGAAAATCAGCCCCAGCATTTT. Its protein product is CASSATGGENQPQHF.

The J gene is TRBJ2-7, the V gene TRBV10-2; 11 positions match TRBD2. V was clipped by 2 bases and J by 1 base; unmatched bases: 7. CDR1 is WSHSY, CDR2 SAAADI, per germline. The CDR3 has 17 residues. The CDR3 region is CASSETPGLAVSYEQYF. The CDR3, as DNA: TGCGCCAGCAGTGAGACCCCGGGACTAGCGGTGTCCTACGAGCAGTACTTC.

In DNA form, the CDR3 reads TGTGCCAGCTCAGGGACAGGGCACACTGAAGCTTTCTTT. Amino acid sequence: CASSGTGHTEAFF. The genes are TRBV18 and TRBJ1-1; 9 bases map to TRBD1. The CDR3 runs 13 residues. J gave up 3 bases and V 5 bases, and 1 base lay outside the gene matches. Germline V lookup: CDR1 KGHSH, CDR2 LQKENI.

CDR3 loop: CASSWAPLSGNEQFF. CDR3 bases: TGTGCCAGCAGCTGGGCCCCGCTGAGTGGCAATGAGCAGTTCTTC. The rearrangement uses TRBV6-5 and TRBJ2-1; no definite D call. CDR3 length equals 15 residues. The germline V gene encodes CDR1 MNHEY and CDR2 SVGAGI. V was clipped by 6 bases and J by 6 bases, with 18 bases between them.

The chain uses TRBV7-2 and TRBJ1-1; the D gene is possibly TRBD1 (5 bases). Germline V gives CDR1 SGHTA, CDR2 FQGNSA. This CDR3 contains 15 residues. Trimming cost V 2 bases and J 5 bases, with 15 bases left between them. Here the CDR3 reads CASSLTTGQGTEAFF. The CDR3 DNA follows: TGTGCCAGCAGCTTAACCACAGGTCAGGGAACTGAAGCTTTCTTT.

V is TRBV30 and J is TRBJ1-3; D remains unclear. Trimming cost V 3 bases and J 2 bases, with 8 bases left between them. This CDR3 region has 13 residues. CDR1 GTSNPN and CDR2 SVGIG come from the germline V gene (reference sequence). CDR3 residues: CAWSEMTGNTIYF. The CDR3 bases are TGTGCCTGGAGCGAGATGACTGGAAACACCATATATTTT.

The chain combines TRBV29-1 with TRBJ1-5; tentative D call: TRBD1 (5 bases). The germline V gene has CDR1 SQVTM and CDR2 ANQGSEA. CDR3 length: 13 amino acids. V dropped 3 bases and J dropped 4 bases, with 10 bases sitting between them. As DNA, the CDR3 is TGCAGCGTTGATAGGGGTTTGAATCAGCCCCAGCATTTT. Translated, it gives CSVDRGLNQPQHF.

J is TRBJ1-2 and V is TRBV21-1; TRBD1 is the table's D call, not checked against the DNA. TRBV21-1 is a pseudogene locus. The CDR3 is made up of 13 amino acids. The CDR3 coding sequence is TGTGCCAGCAGCAAAGGGCCAGGGATGGGCTACACCTTC. Translating it yields CASSKGPGMGYTF.

The CDR3 bases are TGTGCCAGCAGCCAGGGACTGATTAATTCACCCCTCCACTTT. Its translation is CASSQGLINSPLHF. The chain joins TRBV7-2 to TRBJ1-6, with D perhaps TRBD1 (5 bases). Germline V gene data show CDR1 as SGHTA and CDR2 as FQGNSA. CDR3 size: 14 residues. The germline V and J ends were trimmed by 5 bases and 6 bases, with 11 bases remaining between them.

The rearrangement uses TRBV28 and TRBJ2-5, with TRBD2 identical over 13 bases. Looked up from germline, CDR1 is MDHEN and CDR2 is SYDVKM. The CDR3 length is 15 residues. V dropped 6 bases and J dropped 3; count of bases not matched to a gene: 4. DNA for the CDR3: TGTGCCAGCAGCCCAGGGACTAGCGGGGAAGAGACCCAGTACTTC. Protein: CASSPGTSGEETQYF.

The chain couples TRBV30 to TRBJ1-2; TRBD1 matches at 9 bases. This CDR3 is built from 14 residues. Germline V lookup: CDR1 GTSNPN, CDR2 SVGIG (reference sequence). Trimming took 4 bases from V and 5 from J; bases not matched to a gene: 8. CDR3 in DNA: TGTGCCTGGACGACGGGACAGGGTCAATATGGCTACACCTTC. Protein: CAWTTGQGQYGYTF.

Concerning this clone itself: Other nucleotide sequences from this sample produce the same CDR3. CDR3 in DNA: TGCGCCAGCAGCCCCGGACTAGCGGGAGATACGCAGTATTTT. Protein product: CASSPGLAGDTQYF. The J gene is TRBJ2-3, the V gene TRBV4-1; 11 bases are shared with TRBD2. Germline trimming cut 4 bases from V and 5 bases from J; bases unmatched to any gene: 2. CDR1 is MGHRA and CDR2 is YSYEKL in the germline V gene. This CDR3 comprises 14 residues.